This TCR beta chain was profiled in a study of beta chain features in type 1 diabetes. Broader study findings: TCRB CDR3 length was moderately but significantly reduced in all four CD4+ subsets of Type 1 diabetes patients.

This clone was counted a few times. Its specificity is unknown. Expressed TCRB transcripts were sequenced because the entire RNA isolate underwent reverse transcription. The data were produced by immunoSEQ multiplex PCR, yet TCRdb's version contains in-frame clones alone and is incomplete. The table shows about 650,000 clones, with around an eighth occurring only once. Source material: naive CD4+ T cells from blood. This TCR came from a man younger than 45 with type 1 diabetes.

The CDR3 nucleotides read TGTGCCATCAGTGCGGGACAGTCTTACTATGGCTACACCTTC. Protein: CAISAGQSYYGYTF. V is TRBV10-3 and J is TRBJ1-2; 7 bases are a match to TRBD1. This CDR3 is 14 amino acids long. V was pared by 4 bases and J by 3 bases, with 5 bases of the junction left unmatched. The germline CDR1 and CDR2 sequences are ENHRY and SYGVKD.